The clone carrying this T cell receptor (beta chain) was counted between two and nine times. What it binds is not known. This sample is drawn from a study of beta chain features in type 1 diabetes. Study results and limitations: In all four CD4+ subsets, TCRB CDR3 length was significantly, moderately reduced in type 1 diabetes.

Sorting that relied on CD45RO/CCR7/CD25/CD127/CD95/CD27 yielded CD4+ naive, central memory, regulatory and stem cell-like memory cells. Reverse transcription of all isolated RNA meant that expressed TCRB transcripts were sequenced. Sequencing was performed with immunoSEQ multiplex PCR; in TCRdb, only in-frame clones are kept and a portion is missing. Among approximately 250,000 clones listed, 16% were seen once. There are 16 residues in the CDR3. Germline CDR1 LNHNV, CDR2 YYDKDF (reference sequence). V shed 4 bases, J shed 0 bases, and the junction held 4 bases outside the gene matches. This TCR was recovered from a man aged 25 to 40 with type 1 diabetes. The chain joins TRBV15 to TRBJ2-3, with TRBD2 matching 10 bases. Sequences were obtained from naive CD4+ T cells from blood. CDR3 in amino acids: CATSTGLAASTDTQYF. The CDR3 DNA is TGTGCCACCAGCACCGGACTAGCGGCTAGCACAGATACGCAGTATTTT.